These 5 T cell receptor beta chains share one sample of origin, sequenced in a study of T cell changes during pregnancy in multiple sclerosis. Only in-frame clones appear in the TCRdb table, and some are missing; sequencing was by immunoSEQ multiplex PCR. The table has 50,000 or so clones, roughly 92% seen once. The sequencing here drew on CD4+ T cells from peripheral blood mononuclear cells, taken before pregnancy. The source is a female donor with multiple sclerosis, enrolled in a pregnancy study.

V gene TRBV18 combines with J gene TRBJ2-7; TRBD2 matches at 9 bases. The length of the CDR3 is 17 residues. J was trimmed by 2 bases and V by 0 bases; bases with no gene match: 8. The germline gives CDR1 KGHSH, CDR2 LQKENI. CDR3 nucleotide sequence: TGTGCCAGCTCACCACCGGCACTAGCGGGTTTTACCTACGAGCAGTACTTC. Translating it yields CASSPPALAGFTYEQYF.

The chain couples TRBV28 to TRBJ1-1; weak D call: TRBD1 (6 bases). Germline values: CDR1 MDHEN, CDR2 SYDVKM. This CDR3 has 16 residues. Trimming stripped 5 bases from V and 6 bases from J, with 22 bases between. CDR3 sequence (DNA): TGTGCCAGCAGTAGAAGGGGTTGGGGACAACGTGCTGAAGCTTTCTTT. Protein sequence: CASSRRGWGQRAEAFF.

The chain employs TRBV9 and TRBJ2-5; a possible D gene is TRBD2 (5 bases). This CDR3 region has 13 residues. Germline values: CDR1 SGDLS, CDR2 YYNGEE. Between the trimmed V and J ends, which lost 0 bases and 5 bases, there was a span of 8 bases. The DNA of the CDR3 is TGTGCCAGCAGCGTAGGTTGGAGGGAGACCCAGTACTTC. This gives the protein CASSVGWRETQYF. Together with reference TRBV9 and TRBJ2-5, the CDR3 gives the full variable domain: DSGVTQTPKHLITATGQRVTLRCSPRSGDLSVYWYQQSLDQGLQFLIQYYNGEERAKGNILERFSAQQFPDLHSELNLSSLELGDSALYFCASSVGWRETQYFGPGTRLLVL.

CDR3 nucleotide sequence: TGTGCCAGCTCATCGGACAGGGACTACTCTGGAAACACCATATATTTT. Translation gives CASSSDRDYSGNTIYF. The chain couples TRBV18 to TRBJ1-3; 8 positions agree with TRBD1. Trimming removed 5 bases from V and 0 bases from J; junction bases left unmatched: 6. The germline CDR1 and CDR2 sequences are KGHSH and LQKENI. This CDR3 is built from 16 residues.

The V gene is TRBV19, the J gene TRBJ2-7; perhaps TRBD2 as D (6 bases). The V gene lost 7 bases and the J gene lost 4 bases, with 17 bases spanning the gap. Germline V gene data show CDR1 as LNHDA and CDR2 as SQIVND (reference sequence). CDR3 length: 14 amino acids. CDR3 region: CASTSSGTPYEQYF. The CDR3 DNA is TGTGCCAGTACCTCCTCCGGGACTCCGTACGAGCAGTACTTC.